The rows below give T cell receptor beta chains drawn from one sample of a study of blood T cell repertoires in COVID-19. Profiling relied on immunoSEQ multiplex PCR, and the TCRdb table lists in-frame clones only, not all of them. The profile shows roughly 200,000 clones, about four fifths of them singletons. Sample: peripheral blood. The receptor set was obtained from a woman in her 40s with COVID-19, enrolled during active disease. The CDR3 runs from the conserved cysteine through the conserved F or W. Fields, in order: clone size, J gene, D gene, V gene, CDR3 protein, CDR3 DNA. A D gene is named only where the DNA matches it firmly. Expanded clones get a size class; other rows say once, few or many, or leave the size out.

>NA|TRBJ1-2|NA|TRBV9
CASSVVVGPSGNYGYTF
TGTGCCAGCAGCGTAGTGGTGGGGCCGAGCGGGAACTATGGCTACACCTTC
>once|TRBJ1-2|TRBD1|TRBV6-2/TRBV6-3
CASSYRGGRGPMSYTF
TGTGCCAGCAGTTACCGGGGCGGCAGGGGGCCTATGAGCTACACCTTC
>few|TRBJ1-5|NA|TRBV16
CASSQSMAGLEPQHF
TGTGCCAGCAGCCAATCGATGGCAGGGCTGGAGCCCCAGCATTTT
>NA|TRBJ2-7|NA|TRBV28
CASSSSGSGPYEQYF
TGTGCCAGCAGTTCCTCGGGCAGCGGTCCATACGAGCAGTACTTC
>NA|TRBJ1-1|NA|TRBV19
CASSKEGLRAEAFF
TGTGCCAGCAGTAAGGAGGGCCTGAGGGCTGAAGCTTTCTTT
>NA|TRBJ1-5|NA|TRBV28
CASRIPGKSYQPQHF
TGTGCCAGCAGAATTCCCGGTAAGTCCTATCAGCCCCAGCATTTT
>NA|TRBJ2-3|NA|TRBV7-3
CASSLGRSTDTQYF
TGTGCCAGCAGCTTGGGCAGAAGCACAGATACGCAGTATTTT
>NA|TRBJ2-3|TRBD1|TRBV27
CASSRRQGLSVTDTQYF
TGTGCCAGCAGTCGCCGACAGGGTCTAAGTGTGACAGATACGCAGTATTTT
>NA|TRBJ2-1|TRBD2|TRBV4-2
CASSHWTSGRGEQFF
TGTGCCAGCAGCCACTGGACTAGCGGGAGAGGTGAGCAGTTCTTC
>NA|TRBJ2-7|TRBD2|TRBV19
CASSMTTSGSREQYF
TGTGCCAGTAGTATGACGACTAGCGGGAGCCGGGAGCAGTACTTC
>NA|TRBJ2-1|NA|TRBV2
CASNQNGVNNEQFF
TGTGCCAGCAATCAAAACGGGGTTAACAATGAGCAGTTCTTC
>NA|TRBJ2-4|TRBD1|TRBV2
CASSDRQGPIQYF
TGTGCCAGCTCCGACCGACAGGGCCCCATTCAGTACTTC
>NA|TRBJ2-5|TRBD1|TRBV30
CAWRSRDSSVTQYF
TGTGCCTGGAGATCCCGGGACAGTTCGGTGACCCAGTACTTC
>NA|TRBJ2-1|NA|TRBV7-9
CASSKVGRGTLRSSYNEQFF
TGTGCCAGCAGCAAGGTAGGGCGGGGCACCCTTCGGAGCTCCTACAATGAGCAGTTCTTC
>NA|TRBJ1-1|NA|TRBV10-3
CAISVEFTTEAFF
TGTGCCATCAGTGTGGAGTTTACCACTGAAGCTTTCTTT
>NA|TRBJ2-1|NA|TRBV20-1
CSARYNNEQFF
TGCAGTGCTAGATACAACAATGAGCAGTTCTTC
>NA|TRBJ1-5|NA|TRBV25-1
CASSELTDVRYSNQPQHF
TGTGCCAGCAGTGAACTGACAGACGTGCGTTATAGCAATCAGCCCCAGCATTTT
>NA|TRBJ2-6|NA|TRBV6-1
CASSEGTSGANVLTF
TGTGCCAGCAGTGAAGGGACATCTGGGGCCAACGTCCTGACTTTC
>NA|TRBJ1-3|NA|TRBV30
CAWIPVGNTIYF
TGTGCCTGGATCCCTGTTGGAAACACCATATATTTT
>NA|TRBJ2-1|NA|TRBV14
CASSQGLGQLLSSYNEQFF
TGTGCCAGCAGCCAAGGTTTAGGACAGCTCCTTAGCTCCTACAATGAGCAGTTCTTC
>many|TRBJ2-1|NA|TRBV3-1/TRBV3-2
CASSQDRSGRSYNEQFF
TGTGCCAGCAGCCAAGATCGGAGCGGTCGCTCCTACAATGAGCAGTTCTTC
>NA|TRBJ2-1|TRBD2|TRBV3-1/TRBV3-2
CASSQELAGRYNEQFF
TGTGCCAGCAGCCAAGAACTAGCGGGGAGATACAATGAGCAGTTCTTC
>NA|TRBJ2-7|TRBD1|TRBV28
CASSAPDRGTYEQYF
TGTGCCAGCAGTGCTCCGGACAGGGGGACCTACGAGCAGTACTTC
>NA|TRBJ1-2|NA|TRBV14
CASSQGRVYGYTF
TGTGCCAGCAGCCAAGGACGGGTCTATGGCTACACCTTC
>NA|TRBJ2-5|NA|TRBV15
CATSRDMGGQETQYF
TGTGCCACCAGCAGAGATATGGGGGGCCAAGAGACCCAGTACTTC
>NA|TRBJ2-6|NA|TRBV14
CASSQLSSGANVLTF
TGTGCCAGCAGCCAGTTGAGCTCTGGGGCCAACGTCCTGACTTTC
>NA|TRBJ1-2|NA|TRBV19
CASSIGQLYGYTF
TGTGCCAGTAGTATTGGGCAGCTTTATGGCTACACCTTC
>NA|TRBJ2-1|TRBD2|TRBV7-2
CASSALGGSSYNEQFF
TGTGCCAGCAGCGCCCTCGGGGGGAGCTCCTACAATGAGCAGTTCTTC
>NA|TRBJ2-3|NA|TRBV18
CATRLTDTQYF
TGTGCCACCCGACTCACAGATACGCAGTATTTT
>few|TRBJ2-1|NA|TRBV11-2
CASSAGGLNNEQFF
TGTGCCAGCAGTGCCGGGGGGCTAAACAATGAGCAGTTCTTC
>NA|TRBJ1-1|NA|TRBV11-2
CASSHGNTEAFF
TGTGCCAGCAGTCACGGGAACACTGAAGCTTTCTTT
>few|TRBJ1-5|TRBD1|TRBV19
CASSITGARQPQHF
TGTGCCAGTAGTATCACAGGGGCACGACAGCCCCAGCATTTT
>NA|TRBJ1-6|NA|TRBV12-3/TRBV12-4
CASSSGGASPLHF
TGTGCCAGCAGTAGTGGTGGGGCTTCACCCCTCCACTTT
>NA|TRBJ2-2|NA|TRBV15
CATSRGPDRPNTGELFF
TGTGCCACCAGCAGGGGGCCGGACAGACCCAACACCGGGGAGCTGTTTTTT
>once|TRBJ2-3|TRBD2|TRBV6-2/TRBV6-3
CASSYSKYRLGEGYTQYF
TGTGCCAGCAGTTACTCGAAGTATCGGCTAGGGGAGGGATATACGCAGTATTTT
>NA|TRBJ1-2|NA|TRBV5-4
CASGTPYGYTF
TGTGCCAGCGGGACTCCTTATGGCTACACCTTC
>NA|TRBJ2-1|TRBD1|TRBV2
CASSRQGSSYNEQFF
TGTGCCAGCAGTAGACAGGGAAGCTCCTACAATGAGCAGTTCTTC
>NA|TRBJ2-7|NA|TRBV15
CATSSYYEQYF
TGTGCCACCAGCAGTTACTACGAGCAGTACTTC
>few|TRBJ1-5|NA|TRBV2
CASSDLGANQPQHF
TGTGCCAGCAGTGACCTAGGGGCCAATCAGCCCCAGCATTTT
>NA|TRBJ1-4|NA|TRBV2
CASIPDTLATNEKLFF
TGTGCCAGCATCCCGGACACCTTAGCAACTAATGAAAAACTGTTTTTT
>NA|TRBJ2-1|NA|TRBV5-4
CASSLFTGSSYNEQFF
TGTGCCAGCAGCTTGTTCACCGGGAGCTCCTACAATGAGCAGTTCTTC
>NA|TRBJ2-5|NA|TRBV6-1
CASSKAGRETQYF
TGTGCCAGCAGTAAAGCGGGCCGAGAGACCCAGTACTTC
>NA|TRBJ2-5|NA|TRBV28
CASSFGGLGEETQYF
TGTGCCAGCAGTTTTGGCGGGCTCGGGGAGGAGACCCAGTACTTC
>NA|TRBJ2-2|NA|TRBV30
CAWSFGEAGELFF
TGTGCCTGGAGCTTCGGGGAGGCCGGGGAGCTGTTTTTT
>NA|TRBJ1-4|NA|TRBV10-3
CAASGQRGKLFF
TGTGCCGCCAGCGGGCAGAGAGGAAAACTGTTTTTT
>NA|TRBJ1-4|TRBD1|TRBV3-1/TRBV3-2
CASSPYRTGGEKLFF
TGTGCCAGCAGCCCCTACCGGACAGGCGGTGAAAAACTGTTTTTT
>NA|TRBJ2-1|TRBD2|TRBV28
CASSWSLAGVNEQFF
TGTGCCAGCAGTTGGTCCCTGGCGGGAGTAAATGAGCAGTTCTTC
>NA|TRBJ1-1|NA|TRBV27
CASSFSAGNTEAFF
TGTGCCAGCAGTTTTAGTGCAGGGAACACTGAAGCTTTCTTT
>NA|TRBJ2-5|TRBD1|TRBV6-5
CASSSGQGLRETQYF
TGTGCCAGCAGTTCCGGACAGGGGCTGCGAGAGACCCAGTACTTC
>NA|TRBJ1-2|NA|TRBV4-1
CASSLQGLDYGYTF
TGCGCCAGCAGCCTCCAGGGACTCGACTATGGCTACACCTTC
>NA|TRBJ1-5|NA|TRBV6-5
CASWRGPNQPQHF
TGTGCCAGCTGGAGGGGACCAAATCAGCCCCAGCATTTT
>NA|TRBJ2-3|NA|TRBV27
CASSTFSGLFTDTQYF
TGTGCCAGCAGTACCTTTAGCGGACTCTTCACAGATACGCAGTATTTT
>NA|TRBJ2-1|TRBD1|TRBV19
CASSIAGTVYNEQFF
TGTGCCAGTAGTATAGCCGGGACAGTCTACAATGAGCAGTTCTTC
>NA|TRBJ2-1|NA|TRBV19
CASEGDGLINEQFF
TGTGCCTCCGAAGGGGACGGACTAATCAATGAGCAGTTCTTC
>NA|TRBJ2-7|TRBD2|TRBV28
CASSPKLAGAGEQYF
TGTGCCAGCAGTCCGAAACTAGCGGGAGCAGGGGAGCAGTACTTC
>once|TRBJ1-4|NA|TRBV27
CASSRLGGNEKLFF
TGTGCCAGCAGTCGTTTGGGGGGTAATGAAAAACTGTTTTTT